This T cell receptor beta chain was sequenced during a study of blood T cells in healthy people across ages. On the study more broadly: Template switching caught about one barcoded beta molecule for each two T cells.

Findings and caveats of the study: Long-lived and aged donors differed, with more naive CD4+ cells and higher diversity in the long-lived.

Next came a second PCR, run for roughly 6 to 11 cycles, which used a sample-barcoded 5' primer along with a J-beta primer mix. TCRdb itself ran the 5' RACE reads through MiXCR, one entry per CDR3 protein. The profile covers some 850,000 distinct CDR3 sequences, with roughly 24% appearing a single time and about 3% taken by the ten largest. This clonotype was observed once. The antigen remains undetermined. V was clipped by 9 bases and J by 7 bases; unmatched bases: 6. Germline CDR1 MNHEY, CDR2 SVGEGT. CDR3 size: 12 residues. PBMCs numbering at least 6.5 million were isolated per sample. The data also belong to a second study, concerning T cells of mothers and their children. That paper notes: Biologically related mothers and children overlapped slightly more than unrelated pairs, a non-significant difference.

Material for sequencing was blood. This sequence joins TRBV6-2 or TRBV6-3 and TRBJ1-2; TRBD1 aligns across 9 bases. This clonotype was obtained from a boy younger than 18 in good health. CDR3 bases: TGTGCCAGTAGGGACAGGGAGGCTGGCTACACCTTC. Its translation is CASRDREAGYTF.